The source of this TCR beta chain is a study of shared clonotypes between healthy human individuals. Study in general: Participating donors consisted of two women and a few men aged 18 to 49.

Clones were read by immunoSEQ multiplex PCR, and TCRdb kept only the in-frame ones, dropping some. The data show more than 2,000,000 clones, approximately 95% seen once. V lost 5 bases to trimming and J lost 6 bases, with 11 bases between them. Germline V gene lookup returns CDR1 MNHNY and CDR2 SVGAGI (reference sequence). There are 13 residues in the CDR3. The sequenced sample consisted of naive CD4+ T cells from PBMCs. Subset: CD45RA+ positively selected. The J gene is TRBJ2-1, the V gene TRBV6-6; D remains unclear. This sequence originates from a man younger than 35 in good health. Some clones in this sample may be carry-over from other donors' samples. The CDR3 sequence is CASSHGQRNEQFF. CDR3 nucleotide sequence: TGTGCCAGCAGTCACGGTCAGCGCAATGAGCAGTTCTTC.